These 11 T cell receptor beta chains originate from one sample sequenced in a study of T cell responses to AZD1222 COVID-19 vaccine. Using immunoSEQ multiplex PCR, the repertoire was profiled, and TCRdb retains in-frame clones only, with some absent. The sample has approximately 120,000 clones, 91% seen once. The source material was peripheral blood, sampled on day 0 of AZD1222 vaccination. The receptor set was obtained from an adult in good health.

V usage is TRBV4-1 and J usage is TRBJ1-2, with 8 bases lining up with TRBD1. This CDR3 region has 14 residues. CDR1 is MGHRA and CDR2 is YSYEKL in the germline V gene. V was pared by 4 bases and J by 4 bases, with 5 bases of the junction left unmatched. The DNA for the CDR3 is TGCGCCAGCAGCCGAGACAGGGGAGGCTATGGCTACACCTTC. Protein product: CASSRDRGGYGYTF.

The chain joins TRBV2 to TRBJ2-1, with 11 bases fitting TRBD2. With V trimmed by 5 bases and J by 7 bases, 7 bases remained unmatched. This CDR3 has 15 amino acids. CDR1 is SNHLY, CDR2 FYNNEI, per germline. The CDR3 nucleotides read TGTGCCAGCAGTCCGACTAGCGGGGCGGGGAATGAGCAGTTCTTC. It encodes CASSPTSGAGNEQFF.

This rearrangement joins TRBV5-1 to TRBJ2-1, with D maybe TRBD2 (6 bases). The V gene lost 7 bases and the J gene lost 2 bases, with 13 bases spanning the gap. CDR1 is SGHRS and CDR2 is YFSETQ in the germline V gene. This CDR3 comprises 14 residues. DNA for the CDR3: TGCGCCAGCGGTATAGCGGTTGCCTACAATGAGCAGTTCTTC. It encodes CASGIAVAYNEQFF.

With regard to this clone: One end of the junction is discordant with germline, which a read error may explain. This chain's CDR3 is CASRLEGSGNTIYF. For the CDR3, the DNA is TGCGCCAGCAGATTGGAGGGCTCTGGAAACACCATATATTTT. The chain is built from TRBV5-1 and TRBJ1-3, with D hard to call. CDR1 and CDR2 from the germline V gene are SGHRS and YFSETQ. CDR3 length: 14 residues.

The rearrangement links TRBV29-1 to TRBJ2-7; either TRBD1 or TRBD2 may supply D (7 bases each). V lost 3 bases and J lost 5, with 11 bases in between. Per germline, CDR1 SQVTM and CDR2 ANQGSEA. There are 12 residues in the CDR3. CDR3 amino acids: CSVDRGGDEQYF. The CDR3, as DNA: TGCAGCGTTGACAGGGGGGGGGACGAGCAGTACTTC.

The gene calls are TRBV3-1 (or the pseudogene TRBV3-2) and TRBJ2-5; 12 bases line up with TRBD2. Germline CDR1 and CDR2: LGHDT and YNNKEL (reference sequence). CDR3 length: 16 residues. J was trimmed by 2 bases and V by 1 base; bases with no gene match: 2. The CDR3 region is CASSQASGRGQETQYF. CDR3 nucleotide sequence: TGTGCCAGCAGCCAAGCTAGCGGGAGGGGTCAAGAGACCCAGTACTTC.

In this sample, this clone turned up once. The chain recombines TRBV7-8 with TRBJ2-3, with D unclear. This CDR3 comprises 12 residues. Germline V CDR1 and CDR2: SGHVS, FQNEAQ. Deletions cut 5 bases from V and 4 bases from J, with 7 bases between. This CDR3 reads CASSHRADTQYF. Here the CDR3 DNA reads TGTGCCAGCAGCCACCGGGCAGATACGCAGTATTTT.

The V gene is TRBV30, the J gene TRBJ1-1; 8 bases align to TRBD1. J lost 1 base, V lost 7 bases, and 8 bases had no gene match. CDR1 is GTSNPN, CDR2 SVGIG, per germline (reference sequence). The CDR3 is made up of 14 amino acids. In DNA, the CDR3 is TGTGCCTACTCGACAGGGGCTGGGAACACTGAAGCTTTCTTT. This sequence encodes CAYSTGAGNTEAFF.

The chain recombines TRBV10-3 with TRBJ2-6; 9 bases fit TRBD1. Germline loops: CDR1 ENHRY, CDR2 SYGVKD. CDR3 length equals 16 residues. V trimming: 4 bases; J trimming: 1 base; junction bases outside the gene matches: 2. Written as DNA, the CDR3 is TGTGCCATCAGTGCCGGGACAGGGTCTGGGGCCAACGTCCTGACTTTC. Amino acid sequence: CAISAGTGSGANVLTF.

The chain couples TRBV5-1 to TRBJ2-1; the D call may be TRBD1 or TRBD2 (5 bases each). Trimming stripped 1 base from V and 0 bases from J, with 11 bases between. Germline CDR1 SGHRS, CDR2 YFSETQ. The CDR3 runs to 16 residues. DNA of the CDR3: TGCGCCAGCAGCTTGTTACCGGGGCCCTCCTACAATGAGCAGTTCTTC. Translating gives CASSLLPGPSYNEQFF.

V and J are TRBV7-2 and TRBJ2-7, with TRBD1 identical over 7 bases. The germline CDR1 and CDR2 sequences are SGHTA and FQGNSA. The CDR3 runs to 12 residues. J was trimmed by 6 bases and V by 5 bases; bases with no gene match: 4. The CDR3 DNA follows: TGTGCCAGCAGCACCTCAGGGGGCGAGCAGTACTTC. Protein sequence: CASSTSGGEQYF.